This TCR beta chain appears in the sequencing data of a study of T cells in Graves' hyperthyroidism and ophthalmopathy. The CDR3 runs to 17 residues. Looked up from germline, CDR1 is DFQATT and CDR2 is SNEGSKA (reference sequence). Authors of the study amplified TCR beta CDR3 regions from RNA transcripts. In the first-round RT-PCR of the TCR CDR3, the HTBI primer set was used. TCRdb recomputed calls from the multiplex PCR reads with MiXCR, one row per CDR3 protein. Among about 52,000 distinct CDR3 sequences listed, approximately 48% were seen once. Details on this clonotype: Its antigen is as yet unknown. One end of the junction is discordant with germline, which a read error may explain.

Study results and limitations: With a median lead of 6.5 months before onset, the model predicted ophthalmopathy.

The rearrangement links TRBV20-1 to TRBJ2-6, with 11 nucleotides matching TRBD2. The source of this sequence is a woman aged 50 to 60 with Graves' ophthalmopathy. Material: blood. The CDR3 region is CSAPLTSGVTGANGLTF. CDR3 DNA sequence: TGCAGTGCCCCGTTGACTAGCGGGGTAACCGGGGCCAACGGCCTGACTTTC.